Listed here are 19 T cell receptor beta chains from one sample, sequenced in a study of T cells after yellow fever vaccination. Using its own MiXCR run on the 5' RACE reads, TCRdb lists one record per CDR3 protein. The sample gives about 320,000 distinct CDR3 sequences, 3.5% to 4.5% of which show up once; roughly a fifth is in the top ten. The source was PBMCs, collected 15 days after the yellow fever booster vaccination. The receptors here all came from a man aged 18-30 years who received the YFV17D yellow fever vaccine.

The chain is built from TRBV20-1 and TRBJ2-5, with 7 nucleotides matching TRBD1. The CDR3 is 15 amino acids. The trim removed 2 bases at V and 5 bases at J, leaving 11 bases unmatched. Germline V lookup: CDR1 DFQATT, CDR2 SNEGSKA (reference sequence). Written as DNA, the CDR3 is TGCAGTGCTAGAAAGAGGCAGGGGGTTATTGAGACCCAGTACTTC. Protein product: CSARKRQGVIETQYF.

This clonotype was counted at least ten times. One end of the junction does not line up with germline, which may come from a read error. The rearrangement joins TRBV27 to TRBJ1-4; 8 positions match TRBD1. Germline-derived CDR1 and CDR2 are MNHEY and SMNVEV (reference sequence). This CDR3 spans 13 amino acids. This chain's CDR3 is CANSSQDRGRQFF. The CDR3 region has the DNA TGTGCCAACAGTTCCCAAGACAGGGGCCGGCAGTTTTTT.

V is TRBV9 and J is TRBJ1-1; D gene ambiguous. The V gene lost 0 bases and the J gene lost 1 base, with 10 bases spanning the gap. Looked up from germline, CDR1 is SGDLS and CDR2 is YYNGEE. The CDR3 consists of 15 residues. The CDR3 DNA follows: TGTGCCAGCAGCGTAGGTAGAATGGGGAACACTGAAGCTTTCTTT. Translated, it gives CASSVGRMGNTEAFF.

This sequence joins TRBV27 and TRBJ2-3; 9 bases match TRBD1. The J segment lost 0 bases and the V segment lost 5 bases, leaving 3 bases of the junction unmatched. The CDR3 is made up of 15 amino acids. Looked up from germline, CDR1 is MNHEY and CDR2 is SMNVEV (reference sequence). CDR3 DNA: TGTGCCAGCAGTGGGACAGGGTCTAGCACAGATACGCAGTATTTT. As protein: CASSGTGSSTDTQYF.

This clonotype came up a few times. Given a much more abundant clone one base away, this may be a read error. The CDR3 protein is CASSSDSSTDTQYF. The DNA for the CDR3 is TGTGCCAGCAGCTCGGACTCTAGCACAGATACGCAGTATTTT. The chain carries TRBV7-9 and TRBJ2-3, with TRBD2 as a possible D gene (5 bases). This CDR3 is built from 14 residues. Trimming removed 4 bases from V and 0 bases from J, with 8 bases in between. The germline V gene encodes CDR1 SEHNR and CDR2 FQNEAQ (reference sequence).

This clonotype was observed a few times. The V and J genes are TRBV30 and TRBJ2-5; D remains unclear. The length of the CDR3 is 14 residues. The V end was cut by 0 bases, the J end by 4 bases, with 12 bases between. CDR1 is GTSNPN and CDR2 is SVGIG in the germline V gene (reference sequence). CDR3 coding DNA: TGTGCCTGGAGTGTGCCGGGTGGATTAGAGACCCAGTACTTC. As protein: CAWSVPGGLETQYF.

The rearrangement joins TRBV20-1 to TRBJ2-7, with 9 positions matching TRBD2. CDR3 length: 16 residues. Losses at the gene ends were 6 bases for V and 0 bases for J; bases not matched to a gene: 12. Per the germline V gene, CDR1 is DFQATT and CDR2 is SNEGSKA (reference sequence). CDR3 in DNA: TGCAGTGCCAACTCGAGGACTAGCGCCTTCTCCTACGAGCAGTACTTC. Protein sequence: CSANSRTSAFSYEQYF.

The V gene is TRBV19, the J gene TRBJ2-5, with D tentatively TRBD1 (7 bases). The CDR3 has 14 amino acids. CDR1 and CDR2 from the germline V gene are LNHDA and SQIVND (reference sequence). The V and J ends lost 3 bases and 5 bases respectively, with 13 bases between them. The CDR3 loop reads CASSIEGAGETQYF. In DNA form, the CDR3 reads TGTGCCAGTAGTATTGAGGGGGCGGGGGAGACCCAGTACTTC.

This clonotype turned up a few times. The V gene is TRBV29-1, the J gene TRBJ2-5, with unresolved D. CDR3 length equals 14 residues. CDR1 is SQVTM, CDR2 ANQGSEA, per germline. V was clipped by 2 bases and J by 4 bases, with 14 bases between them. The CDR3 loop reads CSVELVGKGETQYF. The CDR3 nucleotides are TGCAGCGTTGAATTGGTAGGGAAGGGAGAGACCCAGTACTTC. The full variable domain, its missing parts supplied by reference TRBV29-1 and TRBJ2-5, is SAVISQKPSRDICQRGTSLTIQCQVDSQVTMMFWYRQQPGQSLTLIATANQGSEATYESGFVIDKFPISRPNLTFSTLTVSNMSPEDSSIYLCSVELVGKGETQYFGPGTRLLVL.

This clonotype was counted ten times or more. This CDR3 reads CASSLNPQETQYF. The CDR3 DNA is TGTGCCAGCAGTTTAAACCCGCAAGAGACCCAGTACTTC. The chain recombines TRBV12-3 or TRBV12-4 with TRBJ2-5; no firm D call. This CDR3 is 13 amino acids long. Trimming removed 2 bases at V and 2 bases at J, with 6 bases between.

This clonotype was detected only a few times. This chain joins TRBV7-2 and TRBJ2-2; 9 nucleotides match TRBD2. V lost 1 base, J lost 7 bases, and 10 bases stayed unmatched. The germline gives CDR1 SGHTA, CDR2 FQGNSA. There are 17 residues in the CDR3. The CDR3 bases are TGTGCCAGCAGCTTAGATCCGCGGGGGGGCCCCGACGGGGAGCTGTTTTTT. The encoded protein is CASSLDPRGGPDGELFF.

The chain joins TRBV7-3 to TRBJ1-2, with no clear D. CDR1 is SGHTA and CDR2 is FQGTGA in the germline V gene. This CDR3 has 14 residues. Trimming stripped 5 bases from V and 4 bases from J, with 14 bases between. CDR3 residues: CASSPGWPGYGYTF. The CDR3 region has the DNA TGTGCCAGCAGCCCCGGCTGGCCGGGCTATGGCTACACCTTC.

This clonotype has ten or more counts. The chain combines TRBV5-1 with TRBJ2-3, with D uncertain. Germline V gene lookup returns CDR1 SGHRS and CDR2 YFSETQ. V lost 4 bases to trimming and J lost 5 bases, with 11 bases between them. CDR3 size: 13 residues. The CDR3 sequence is CASSNEMGDTQYF. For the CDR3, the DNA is TGCGCCAGCAGCAATGAGATGGGAGATACGCAGTATTTT.

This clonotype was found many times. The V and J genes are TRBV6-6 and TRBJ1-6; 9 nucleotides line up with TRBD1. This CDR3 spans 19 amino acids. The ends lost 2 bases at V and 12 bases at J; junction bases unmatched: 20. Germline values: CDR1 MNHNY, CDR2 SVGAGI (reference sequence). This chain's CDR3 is CASSYRDWTGVGGTRPLHF. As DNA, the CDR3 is TGTGCCAGCAGTTACCGTGATTGGACAGGGGTAGGTGGTACAAGACCCCTCCACTTT.

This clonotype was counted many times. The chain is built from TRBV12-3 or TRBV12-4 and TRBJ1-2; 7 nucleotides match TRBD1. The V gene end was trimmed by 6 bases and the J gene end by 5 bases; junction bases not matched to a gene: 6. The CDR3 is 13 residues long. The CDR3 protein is CASRARRGYGYTF. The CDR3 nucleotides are TGTGCCAGCAGGGCTCGCAGGGGGTATGGCTACACCTTC.

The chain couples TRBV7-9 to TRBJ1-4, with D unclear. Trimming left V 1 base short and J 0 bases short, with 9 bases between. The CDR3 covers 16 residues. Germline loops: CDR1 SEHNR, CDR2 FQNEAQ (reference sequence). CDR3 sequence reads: CASSLVGTATNEKLFF. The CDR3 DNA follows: TGTGCCAGCAGCTTAGTTGGTACAGCAACTAATGAAAAACTGTTTTTT.

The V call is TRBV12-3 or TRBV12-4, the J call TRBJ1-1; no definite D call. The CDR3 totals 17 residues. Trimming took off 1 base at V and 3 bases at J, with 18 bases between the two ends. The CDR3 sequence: CASSLVSGLVYDTEAFF. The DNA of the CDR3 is TGTGCCAGCAGTTTAGTTTCAGGACTCGTATACGACACTGAAGCTTTCTTT.

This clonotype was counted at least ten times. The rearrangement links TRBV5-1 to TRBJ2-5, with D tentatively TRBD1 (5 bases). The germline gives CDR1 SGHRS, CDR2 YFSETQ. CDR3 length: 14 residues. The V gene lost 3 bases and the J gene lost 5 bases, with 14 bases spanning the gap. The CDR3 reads CASSSRTSWETQYF. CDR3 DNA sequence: TGCGCCAGCAGCTCCAGGACATCCTGGGAGACCCAGTACTTC.

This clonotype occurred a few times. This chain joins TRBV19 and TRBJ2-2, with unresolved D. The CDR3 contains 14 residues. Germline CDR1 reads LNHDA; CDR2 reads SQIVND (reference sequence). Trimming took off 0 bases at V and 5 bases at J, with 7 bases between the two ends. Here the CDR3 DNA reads TGTGCCAGTAGTATAGACAGGTTTACCGGGGAGCTGTTTTTT. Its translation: CASSIDRFTGELFF.